The source of this T cell receptor (beta chain) is a study of PD-L1 blockade in urothelial cancer. Study details: The number of prior chemotherapy regimens per patient was 0 to 3. Specimens of blood held a median count of roughly 150,000 T cells. The study, taken as a whole, reports: In blood at 3 weeks, tumor-associated clones expanded more among patients with durable benefit.

About this clone itself: Antigen unknown.

V was shortened by 1 base and J by 6 bases, with 16 bases between the two germline ends. The germline V gene encodes CDR1 SGHKS and CDR2 YYEKEE (reference sequence). The CDR3 sequence is 15 residues long. The time point: pretreatment peripheral blood. Using immunoSEQ multiplex PCR, the repertoire was profiled, and TCRdb retains in-frame clones only, with some absent. The sample includes 85,000 to 95,000 clones, 90% of them seen just once. The chain couples TRBV5-5 to TRBJ1-1; the D is unclear. Specimen: PBMCs, collected around atezolizumab (anti-PD-L1) treatment. The sequence was obtained from a man in his fifties or sixties with urothelial cancer. The CDR3 spells CASSLFPRVEAEAFF. The CDR3, as DNA: TGTGCCAGCAGCTTGTTTCCCCGTGTGGAGGCTGAAGCTTTCTTT.